This passage covers 5 T cell receptor beta chains from one sample sequenced in a study of blood T cell repertoires in COVID-19. Profiling relied on immunoSEQ multiplex PCR, and the TCRdb table lists in-frame clones only, not all of them. Here the sample spans some 350,000 clones, under 95% being singletons. The material sequenced was peripheral blood. These TCRs come from a woman under 30 who had recovered from COVID-19.

V usage is TRBV4-3 and J usage is TRBJ2-3, with 7 bases aligning to TRBD2. The CDR3 has 15 residues. Unmatched junction bases numbered 4, after V lost 0 bases and J lost 4 bases. From germline, CDR1 is LGHNA and CDR2 YSLEER. Here the CDR3 DNA reads TGCGCCAGCAGCCAAGACTCGACTAGCCCAGATACGCAGTATTTT. Its translation is CASSQDSTSPDTQYF.

The CDR3 region is CASSLSIRGGYNEQFF. DNA of the CDR3: TGTGCCAGCAGTTTATCGATCCGGGGGGGATACAATGAGCAGTTCTTC. V usage is TRBV27 and J usage is TRBJ2-1; the match to TRBD2 covers 8 bases. This CDR3 spans 16 amino acids. Germline V gives CDR1 MNHEY, CDR2 SMNVEV (reference sequence). Germline trimming cut 0 bases from V and 4 bases from J; bases unmatched to any gene: 5.

V is TRBV7-2 and J is TRBJ2-3; D is perhaps TRBD2 (5 bases). The CDR3 covers 16 residues. Germline values: CDR1 SGHTA, CDR2 FQGNSA. Deletions cut 0 bases from V and 7 bases from J, with 17 bases between. The CDR3 is CASSLARSGTFHTQYF. The DNA of the CDR3 is TGTGCCAGCAGCTTAGCGCGGAGCGGCACATTTCATACGCAGTATTTT.

The J gene is TRBJ2-2, the V gene TRBV30, with D maybe TRBD2 (5 bases). The CDR3 runs to 14 residues. The germline V gene has CDR1 GTSNPN and CDR2 SVGIG (reference sequence). Trimming took 2 bases from V and 8 from J, leaving 15 bases between them. The CDR3 protein is CAWSRRRGLGELFF. As DNA, the CDR3 is TGTGCCTGGAGTAGACGGAGAGGGCTGGGGGAGCTGTTTTTT.

This clone was seen only a few times. This chain connects TRBV10-3 to TRBJ1-5; the D gene is possibly TRBD1 (5 bases). Trimming shortened V by 6 bases and J by 7 bases, and 16 bases separated the two germline ends. The CDR3 runs 14 residues. Germline assignment: CDR1 ENHRY and CDR2 SYGVKD. The CDR3 DNA reads TGTGCCATCAGGACAGATAGGGAGGGACAGCCCCAGCATTTT. Its translation: CAIRTDREGQPQHF.